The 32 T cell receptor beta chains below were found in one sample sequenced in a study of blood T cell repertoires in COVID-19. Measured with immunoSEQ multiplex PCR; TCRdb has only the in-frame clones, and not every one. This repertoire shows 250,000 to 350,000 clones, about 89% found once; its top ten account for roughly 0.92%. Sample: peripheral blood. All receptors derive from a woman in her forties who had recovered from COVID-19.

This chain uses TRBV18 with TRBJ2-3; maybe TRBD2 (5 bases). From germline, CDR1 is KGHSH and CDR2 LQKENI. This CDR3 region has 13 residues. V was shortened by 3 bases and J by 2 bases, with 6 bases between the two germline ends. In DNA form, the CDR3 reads TGTGCCAGCTCACCGGAGGACACAGATACGCAGTATTTT. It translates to CASSPEDTDTQYF.

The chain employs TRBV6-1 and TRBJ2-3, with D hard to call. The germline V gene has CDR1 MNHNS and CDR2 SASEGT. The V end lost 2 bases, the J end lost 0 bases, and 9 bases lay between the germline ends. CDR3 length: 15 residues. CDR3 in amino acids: CASSELSVSTDTQYF. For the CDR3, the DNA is TGTGCCAGCAGTGAACTGTCAGTGAGCACAGATACGCAGTATTTT.

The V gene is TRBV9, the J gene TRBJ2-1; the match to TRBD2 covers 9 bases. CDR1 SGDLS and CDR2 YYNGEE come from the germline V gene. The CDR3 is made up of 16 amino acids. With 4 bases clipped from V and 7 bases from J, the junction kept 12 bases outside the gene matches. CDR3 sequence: CASSPRGRGSWNEQFF. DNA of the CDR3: TGTGCCAGCAGCCCCCGCGGGAGGGGTTCGTGGAATGAGCAGTTCTTC.

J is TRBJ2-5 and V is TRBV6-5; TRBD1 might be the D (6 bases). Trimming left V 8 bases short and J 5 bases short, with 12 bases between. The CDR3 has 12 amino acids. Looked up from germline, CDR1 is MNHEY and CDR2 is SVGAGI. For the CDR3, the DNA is TGTGCCAGCCGGACAGCCAGTGAGACCCAGTACTTC. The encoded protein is CASRTASETQYF.

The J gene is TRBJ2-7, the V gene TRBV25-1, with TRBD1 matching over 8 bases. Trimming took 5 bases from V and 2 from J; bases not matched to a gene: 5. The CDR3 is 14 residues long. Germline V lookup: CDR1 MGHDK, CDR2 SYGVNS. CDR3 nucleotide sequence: TGTGCCAGCAGTACTTGGGACAGGACCTACGAGCAGTACTTC. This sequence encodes CASSTWDRTYEQYF.

Here the CDR3 DNA reads TGTGCCAGCAGACCGGGACTAGCGGGGTTCACAGATACGCAGTATTTT. It yields the protein CASRPGLAGFTDTQYF. The V call is TRBV2, the J call TRBJ2-3, with 13 bases identical to TRBD2. The CDR3 has 16 amino acids. Germline CDR1 is SNHLY and CDR2 is FYNNEI. Unmatched junction bases numbered 5, after V lost 6 bases and J lost 2 bases.

CDR3 amino acids: CAWSVRFEGLGREQFF. CDR3 nucleotide sequence: TGTGCCTGGAGTGTAAGGTTCGAGGGCCTGGGCCGTGAGCAGTTCTTC. The chain carries TRBV30 and TRBJ2-1; D might be TRBD2 (5 bases). The CDR3 has 16 residues. Trimming took 0 bases from V and 9 from J, leaving 21 bases between them. Germline V gene data show CDR1 as GTSNPN and CDR2 as SVGIG (reference sequence).

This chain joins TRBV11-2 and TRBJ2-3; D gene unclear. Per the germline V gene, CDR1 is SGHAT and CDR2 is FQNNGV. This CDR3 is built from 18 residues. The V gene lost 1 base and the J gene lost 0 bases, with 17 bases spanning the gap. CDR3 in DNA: TGTGCCAGCAGCTTAGTATCCCTACGGTTCGATAGCACAGATACGCAGTATTTT. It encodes CASSLVSLRFDSTDTQYF.

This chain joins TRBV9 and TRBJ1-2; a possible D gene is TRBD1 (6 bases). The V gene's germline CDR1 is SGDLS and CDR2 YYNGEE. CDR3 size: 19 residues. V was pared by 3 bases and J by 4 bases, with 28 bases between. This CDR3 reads CASSAQSQLGAGDAYGYTF. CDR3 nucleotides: TGTGCCAGCAGCGCACAGTCACAATTGGGGGCGGGCGACGCCTATGGCTACACCTTC. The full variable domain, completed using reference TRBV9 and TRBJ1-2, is DSGVTQTPKHLITATGQRVTLRCSPRSGDLSVYWYQQSLDQGLQFLIQYYNGEERAKGNILERFSAQQFPDLHSELNLSSLELGDSALYFCASSAQSQLGAGDAYGYTFGSGTRLTVV.

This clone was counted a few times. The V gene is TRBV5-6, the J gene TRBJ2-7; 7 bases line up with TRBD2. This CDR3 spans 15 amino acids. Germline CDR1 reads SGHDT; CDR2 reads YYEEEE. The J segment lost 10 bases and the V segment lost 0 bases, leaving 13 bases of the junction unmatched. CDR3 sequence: CASSLAGRETLEQYF. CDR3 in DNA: TGTGCCAGCAGCTTGGCAGGGCGGGAGACCCTCGAACAGTACTTC.

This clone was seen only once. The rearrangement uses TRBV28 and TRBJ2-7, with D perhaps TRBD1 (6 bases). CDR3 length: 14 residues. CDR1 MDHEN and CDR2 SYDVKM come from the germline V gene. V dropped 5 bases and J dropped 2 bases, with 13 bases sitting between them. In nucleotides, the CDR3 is TGTGCCAGCAGTGCTACTGGGACAACCTACGAGCAGTACTTC. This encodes CASSATGTTYEQYF.

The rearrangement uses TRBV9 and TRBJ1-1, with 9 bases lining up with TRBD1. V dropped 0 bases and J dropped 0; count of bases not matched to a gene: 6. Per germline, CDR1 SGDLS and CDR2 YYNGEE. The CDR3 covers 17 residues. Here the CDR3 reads CASSVAHGTGMNTEAFF. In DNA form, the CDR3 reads TGTGCCAGCAGCGTAGCTCACGGGACAGGGATGAACACTGAAGCTTTCTTT.

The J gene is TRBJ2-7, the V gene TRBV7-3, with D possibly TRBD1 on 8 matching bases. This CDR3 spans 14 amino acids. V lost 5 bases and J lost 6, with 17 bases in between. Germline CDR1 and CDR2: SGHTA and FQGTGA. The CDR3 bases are TGTGCCAGCAGCCATACAGGGGGGGATCGCGAGCAGTACTTC. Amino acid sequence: CASSHTGGDREQYF. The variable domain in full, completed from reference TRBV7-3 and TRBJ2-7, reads GAGVSQTPSNKVTEKGKYVELRCDPISGHTALYWYRQSLGQGPEFLIYFQGTGAADDSGLPNDRFFAVRPEGSVSTLKIQRTERGDSAVYLCASSHTGGDREQYFGPGTRLTVT.

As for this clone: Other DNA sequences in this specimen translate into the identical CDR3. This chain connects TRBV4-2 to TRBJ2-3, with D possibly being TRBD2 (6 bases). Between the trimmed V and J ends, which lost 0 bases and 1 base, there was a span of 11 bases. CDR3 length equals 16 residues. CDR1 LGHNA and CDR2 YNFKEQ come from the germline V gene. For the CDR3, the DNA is TGTGCCAGCAGCCAAGACCCCTCGGGGGGCACAGATACGCAGTATTTT. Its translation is CASSQDPSGGTDTQYF.

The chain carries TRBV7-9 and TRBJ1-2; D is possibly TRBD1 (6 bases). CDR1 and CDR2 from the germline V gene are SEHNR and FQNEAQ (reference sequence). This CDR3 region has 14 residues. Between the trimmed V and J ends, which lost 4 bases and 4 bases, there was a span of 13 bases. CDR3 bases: TGTGCCAGCAGCTCTACCATCAGGGGCTATGGCTACACCTTC. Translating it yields CASSSTIRGYGYTF.

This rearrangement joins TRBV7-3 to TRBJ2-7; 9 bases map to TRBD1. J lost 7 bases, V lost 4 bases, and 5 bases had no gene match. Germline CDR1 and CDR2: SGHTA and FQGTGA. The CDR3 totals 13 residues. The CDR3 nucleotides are TGTGCCAGCAGCTCAAACAGGGGGCATGAGCAGTACTTC. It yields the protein CASSSNRGHEQYF.

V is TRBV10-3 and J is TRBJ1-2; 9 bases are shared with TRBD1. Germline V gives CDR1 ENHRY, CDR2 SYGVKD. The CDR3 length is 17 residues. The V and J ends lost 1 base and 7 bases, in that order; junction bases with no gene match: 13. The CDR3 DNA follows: TGTGCCATCAGTGAGTTCAGTCCCGGGACAGGGCAGGGTGGCTACACCTTC. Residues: CAISEFSPGTGQGGYTF.

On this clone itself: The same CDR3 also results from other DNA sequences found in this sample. This CDR3 reads CASSLPGLAGVNEQFF. DNA for the CDR3: TGTGCCAGCAGCTTGCCGGGACTAGCGGGTGTCAATGAGCAGTTCTTC. V gene TRBV11-2 combines with J gene TRBJ2-1, with 12 bases aligning to TRBD2. This CDR3 comprises 16 residues. Germline loops: CDR1 SGHAT, CDR2 FQNNGV. V dropped 3 bases and J dropped 6; count of bases not matched to a gene: 6.

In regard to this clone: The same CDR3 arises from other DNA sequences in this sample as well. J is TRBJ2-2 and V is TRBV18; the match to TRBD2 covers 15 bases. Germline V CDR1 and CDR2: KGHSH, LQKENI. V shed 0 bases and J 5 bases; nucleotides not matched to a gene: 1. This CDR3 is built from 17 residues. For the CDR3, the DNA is TGTGCCAGCTCACCACCGGGACTAGCGGGAGGAACCGGGGAGCTGTTTTTT. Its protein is CASSPPGLAGGTGELFF.

This CDR3 reads CASSFSTGRSGYTF. As DNA, the CDR3 is TGTGCCAGCAGTTTTTCGACAGGGCGCTCTGGCTACACCTTC. The chain combines TRBV28 with TRBJ1-2; 7 bases match TRBD1. CDR3 length: 14 amino acids. V lost 3 bases to trimming and J lost 7 bases; unmatched junction nucleotides: 8. Germline lookup yields CDR1 MDHEN and CDR2 SYDVKM.

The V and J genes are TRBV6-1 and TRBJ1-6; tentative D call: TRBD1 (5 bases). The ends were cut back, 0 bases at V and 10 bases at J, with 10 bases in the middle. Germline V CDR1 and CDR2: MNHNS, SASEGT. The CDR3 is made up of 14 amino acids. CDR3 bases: TGTGCCAGCAGTGAAGCGGGGGGACGGTCACCCCTCCACTTT. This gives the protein CASSEAGGRSPLHF.

The CDR3 region has the DNA TGTGCCAGCTCACCCTTCGGACTAGCGGGAGGGCCCCCGAACAATGAGCAGTTCTTC. Its protein product is CASSPFGLAGGPPNNEQFF. V is TRBV18 and J is TRBJ2-1; 15 positions match TRBD2. Germline V lookup: CDR1 KGHSH, CDR2 LQKENI. After removal of 3 bases from V and 5 bases from J, the junction contained 11 bases not matched to a gene. This CDR3 spans 19 amino acids.

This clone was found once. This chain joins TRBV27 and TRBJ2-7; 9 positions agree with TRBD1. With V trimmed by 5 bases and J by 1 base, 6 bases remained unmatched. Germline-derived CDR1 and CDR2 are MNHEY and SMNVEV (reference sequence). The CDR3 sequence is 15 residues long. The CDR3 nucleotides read TGTGCCAGCAGTCTTCAGACAGGGGGATCCTACGAGCAGTACTTC. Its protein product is CASSLQTGGSYEQYF.

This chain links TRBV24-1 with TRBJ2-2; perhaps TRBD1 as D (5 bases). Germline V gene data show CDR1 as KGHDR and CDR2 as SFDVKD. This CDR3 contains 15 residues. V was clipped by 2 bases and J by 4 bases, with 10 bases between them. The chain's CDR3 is CATSDWQGSTGELFF. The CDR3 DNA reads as TGTGCCACCAGTGATTGGCAGGGCTCCACCGGGGAGCTGTTTTTT.

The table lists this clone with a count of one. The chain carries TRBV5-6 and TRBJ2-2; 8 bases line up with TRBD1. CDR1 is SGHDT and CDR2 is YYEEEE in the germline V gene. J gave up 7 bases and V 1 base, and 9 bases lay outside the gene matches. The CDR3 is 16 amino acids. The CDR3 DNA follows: TGTGCCAGCAGCTTGTCTGGACAGGGCCTCGTCGGGGAGCTGTTTTTT. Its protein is CASSLSGQGLVGELFF.

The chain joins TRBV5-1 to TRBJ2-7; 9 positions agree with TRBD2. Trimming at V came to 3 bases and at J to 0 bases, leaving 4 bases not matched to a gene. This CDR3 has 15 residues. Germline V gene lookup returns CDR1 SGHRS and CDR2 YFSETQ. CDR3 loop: CASSSWTSASYEQYF. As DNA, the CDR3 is TGCGCCAGCAGCTCCTGGACTAGCGCCTCCTACGAGCAGTACTTC.

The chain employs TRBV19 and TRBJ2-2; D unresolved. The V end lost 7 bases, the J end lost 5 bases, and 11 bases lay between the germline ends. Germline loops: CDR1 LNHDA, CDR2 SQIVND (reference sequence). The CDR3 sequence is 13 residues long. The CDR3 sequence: CASNLGVTGELFF. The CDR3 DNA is TGTGCCAGTAACTTAGGAGTTACCGGGGAGCTGTTTTTT.

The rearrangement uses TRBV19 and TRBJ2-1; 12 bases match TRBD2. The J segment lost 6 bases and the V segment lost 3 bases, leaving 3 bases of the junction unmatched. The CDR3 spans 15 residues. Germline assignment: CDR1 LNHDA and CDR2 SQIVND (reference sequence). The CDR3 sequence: CASSIPGLAGNEQFF. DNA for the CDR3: TGTGCCAGTAGTATCCCGGGACTAGCGGGCAATGAGCAGTTCTTC.

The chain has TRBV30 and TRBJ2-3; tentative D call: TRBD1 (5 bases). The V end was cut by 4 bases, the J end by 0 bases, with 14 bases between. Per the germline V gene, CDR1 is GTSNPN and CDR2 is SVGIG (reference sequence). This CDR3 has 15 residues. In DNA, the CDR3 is TGTGCCTGGAAACGGACATCTACTAGCACAGATACGCAGTATTTT. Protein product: CAWKRTSTSTDTQYF.

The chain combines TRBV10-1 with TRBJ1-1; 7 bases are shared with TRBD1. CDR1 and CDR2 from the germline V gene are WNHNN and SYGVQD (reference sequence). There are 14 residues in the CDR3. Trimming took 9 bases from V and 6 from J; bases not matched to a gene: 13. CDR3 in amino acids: CARGLTGVWAEAFF. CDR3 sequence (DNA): TGCGCCAGGGGCCTTACAGGGGTTTGGGCTGAAGCTTTCTTT.

The CDR3 loop is CASSPGLHGLAKLRSTDTQYF. In nucleotides, the CDR3 is TGCGCCAGCAGCCCGGGGTTGCACGGACTAGCGAAACTGAGGTCCACAGATACGCAGTATTTT. The genes are TRBV5-1 and TRBJ2-3; 9 bases fit TRBD2. Looked up from germline, CDR1 is SGHRS and CDR2 is YFSETQ. The length of the CDR3 is 21 residues. Trimming removed 4 bases from V and 2 bases from J; junction bases left unmatched: 23. Full variable domain (rest looked up from reference TRBV5-1 and TRBJ2-3): KAGVTQTPRYLIKTRGQQVTLSCSPISGHRSVSWYQQTPGQGLQFLFEYFSETQRNKGNFPGRFSGRQFSNSRSEMNVSTLELGDSALYLCASSPGLHGLAKLRSTDTQYFGPGTRLTVL.

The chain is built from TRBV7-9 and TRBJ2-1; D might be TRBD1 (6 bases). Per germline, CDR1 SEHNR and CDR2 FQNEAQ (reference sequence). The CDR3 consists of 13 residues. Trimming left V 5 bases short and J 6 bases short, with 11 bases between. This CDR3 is CASSLDSLNEQFF. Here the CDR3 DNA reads TGTGCCAGCAGCCTGGACAGCCTCAATGAGCAGTTCTTC.